These 2 T cell receptor beta chains came from one sample sequenced in a study of T-cell memory formation after mild COVID-19. MiXCR was run by TCRdb on the 5' RACE reads, yielding one entry per CDR3 protein. The data show just under 350,000 distinct CDR3 sequences, approximately 13% seen once. The sample comprised PBMCs or a T cell subset sorted from them (not recorded which). Source of these receptors: a man younger than 35 who had mild COVID-19 (a few samples of this study predate the infection). Cell type and time point are not known.

This clonotype was recorded a few times. This chain uses TRBV5-1 with TRBJ2-5, with a possible D match to TRBD2 (6 bases). The CDR3 is 13 residues long. Germline values: CDR1 SGHRS, CDR2 YFSETQ. Trimming stripped 7 bases from V and 0 bases from J, with 10 bases between. The CDR3 is CASGRGDQETQYF. The CDR3 nucleotides read TGCGCCAGCGGGCGCGGGGACCAAGAGACCCAGTACTTC.

Ten or more counts support this clonotype. This sequence joins TRBV19 and TRBJ1-1; 10 nucleotides match TRBD1. Germline values: CDR1 LNHDA, CDR2 SQIVND (reference sequence). V was clipped by 6 bases and J by 3 bases; unmatched bases: 4. CDR3 length equals 14 residues. The CDR3, as DNA: TGTGCCAGTAGGACAGGGGGCAGGGACACTGAAGCTTTCTTT. This translates into CASRTGGRDTEAFF.